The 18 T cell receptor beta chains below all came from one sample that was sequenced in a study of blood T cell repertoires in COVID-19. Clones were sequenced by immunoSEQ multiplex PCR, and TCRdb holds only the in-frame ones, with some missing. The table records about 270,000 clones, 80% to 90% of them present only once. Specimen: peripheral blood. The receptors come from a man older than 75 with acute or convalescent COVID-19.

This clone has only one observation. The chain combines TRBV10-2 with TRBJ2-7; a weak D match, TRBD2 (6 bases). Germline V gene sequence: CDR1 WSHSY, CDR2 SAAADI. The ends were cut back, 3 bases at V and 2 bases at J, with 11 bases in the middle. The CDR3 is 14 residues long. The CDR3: CASSDGLATYEQYF. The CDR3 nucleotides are TGCGCCAGCAGTGATGGGCTAGCGACCTACGAGCAGTACTTC.

The CDR3 loop is CASSLSGELQPQHF. The CDR3 DNA follows: TGTGCCAGCAGTTTATCCGGGGAATTACAGCCCCAGCATTTT. The rearrangement uses TRBV28 and TRBJ1-5; D not resolved. Germline values: CDR1 MDHEN, CDR2 SYDVKM. The CDR3 is 14 amino acids. V lost 1 base to trimming and J lost 7 bases, with 11 bases between them.

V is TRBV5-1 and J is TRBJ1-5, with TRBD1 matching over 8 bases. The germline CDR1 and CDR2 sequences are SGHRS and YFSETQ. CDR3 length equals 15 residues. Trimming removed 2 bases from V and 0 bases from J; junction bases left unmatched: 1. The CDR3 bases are TGCGCCAGCAGCTTACAGGGGGATAGCAATCAGCCCCAGCATTTT. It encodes CASSLQGDSNQPQHF.

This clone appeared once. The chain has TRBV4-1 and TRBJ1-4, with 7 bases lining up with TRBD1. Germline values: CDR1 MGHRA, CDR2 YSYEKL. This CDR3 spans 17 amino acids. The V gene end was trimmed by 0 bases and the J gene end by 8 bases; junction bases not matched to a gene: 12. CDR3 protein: CASSQDGSTGRGEKLFF. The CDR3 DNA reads TGCGCCAGCAGCCAAGATGGTTCGACAGGGCGAGGGGAAAAACTGTTTTTT.

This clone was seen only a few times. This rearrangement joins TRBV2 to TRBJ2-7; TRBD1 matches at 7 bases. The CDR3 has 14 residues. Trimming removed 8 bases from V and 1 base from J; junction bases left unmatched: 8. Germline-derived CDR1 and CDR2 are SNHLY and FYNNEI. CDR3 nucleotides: TGTGCCAGCGCTCGGGACAGCCCTTCCTACGAGCAGTACTTC. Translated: CASARDSPSYEQYF.

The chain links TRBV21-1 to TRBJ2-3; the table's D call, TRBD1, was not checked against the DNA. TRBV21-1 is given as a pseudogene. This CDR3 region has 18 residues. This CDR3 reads CASSNNPGQGASTDTQYF. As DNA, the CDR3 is TGTGCCAGCAGCAATAATCCGGGACAGGGGGCGTCCACAGATACGCAGTATTTT.

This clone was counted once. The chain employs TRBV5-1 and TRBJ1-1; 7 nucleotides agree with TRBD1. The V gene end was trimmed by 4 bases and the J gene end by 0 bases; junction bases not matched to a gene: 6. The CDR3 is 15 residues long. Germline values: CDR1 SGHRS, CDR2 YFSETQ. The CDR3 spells CASSMATGLNTEAFF. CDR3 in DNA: TGCGCCAGCAGCATGGCGACAGGGCTGAACACTGAAGCTTTCTTT.

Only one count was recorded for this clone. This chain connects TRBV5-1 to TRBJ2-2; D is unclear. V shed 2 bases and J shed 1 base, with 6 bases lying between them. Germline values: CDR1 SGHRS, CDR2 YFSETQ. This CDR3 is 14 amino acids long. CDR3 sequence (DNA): TGCGCCAGCAGCTTTTCGGGGAACACCGGGGAGCTGTTTTTT. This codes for CASSFSGNTGELFF. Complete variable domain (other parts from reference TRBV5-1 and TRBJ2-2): KAGVTQTPRYLIKTRGQQVTLSCSPISGHRSVSWYQQTPGQGLQFLFEYFSETQRNKGNFPGRFSGRQFSNSRSEMNVSTLELGDSALYLCASSFSGNTGELFFGEGSRLTVL.

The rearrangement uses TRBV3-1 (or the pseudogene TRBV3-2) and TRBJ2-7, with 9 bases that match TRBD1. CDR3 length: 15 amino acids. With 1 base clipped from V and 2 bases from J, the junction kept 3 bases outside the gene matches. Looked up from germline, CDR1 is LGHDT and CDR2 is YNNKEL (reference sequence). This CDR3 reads CASSQGQGGTYEQYF. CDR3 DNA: TGTGCCAGCAGCCAAGGACAGGGGGGGACCTACGAGCAGTACTTC.

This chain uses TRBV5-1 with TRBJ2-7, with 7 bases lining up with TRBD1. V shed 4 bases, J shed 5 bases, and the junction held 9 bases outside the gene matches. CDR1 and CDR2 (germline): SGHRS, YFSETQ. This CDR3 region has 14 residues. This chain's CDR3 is CASSPEATGNEQYF. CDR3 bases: TGCGCCAGCAGCCCTGAAGCGACAGGGAACGAGCAGTACTTC. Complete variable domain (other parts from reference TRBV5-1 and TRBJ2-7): KAGVTQTPRYLIKTRGQQVTLSCSPISGHRSVSWYQQTPGQGLQFLFEYFSETQRNKGNFPGRFSGRQFSNSRSEMNVSTLELGDSALYLCASSPEATGNEQYFGPGTRLTVT.

The DNA for the CDR3 is TGTGCCAGCAGTGTACAGCTTAGTGGATACGAGCAGTACTTC. It specifies CASSVQLSGYEQYF. This rearrangement joins TRBV28 to TRBJ2-7; no firm D call. Trimming took off 5 bases at V and 4 bases at J, with 15 bases between the two ends. CDR1 is MDHEN, CDR2 SYDVKM, per germline. The CDR3 length is 14 residues. Looking up the rest from reference TRBV28 and TRBJ2-7 gives the full variable domain: DVKVTQSSRYLVKRTGEKVFLECVQDMDHENMFWYRQDPGLGLRLIYFSYDVKMKEKGDIPEGYSVSREKKERFSLILESASTNQTSMYLCASSVQLSGYEQYFGPGTRLTVT.

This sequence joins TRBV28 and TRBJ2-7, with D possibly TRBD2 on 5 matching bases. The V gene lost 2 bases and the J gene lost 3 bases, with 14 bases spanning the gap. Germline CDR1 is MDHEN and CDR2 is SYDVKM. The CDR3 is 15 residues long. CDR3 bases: TGTGCCAGCAGTTTAAACAGTCCCGGGGACTACGAGCAGTACTTC. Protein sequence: CASSLNSPGDYEQYF. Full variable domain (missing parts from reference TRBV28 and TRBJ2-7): DVKVTQSSRYLVKRTGEKVFLECVQDMDHENMFWYRQDPGLGLRLIYFSYDVKMKEKGDIPEGYSVSREKKERFSLILESASTNQTSMYLCASSLNSPGDYEQYFGPGTRLTVT.

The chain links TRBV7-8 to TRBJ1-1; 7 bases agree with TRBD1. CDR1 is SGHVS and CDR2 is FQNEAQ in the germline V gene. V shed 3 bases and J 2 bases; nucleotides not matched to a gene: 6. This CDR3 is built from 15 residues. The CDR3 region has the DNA TGTGCCAGCAGCTTCCTTAACAGGGGTAACACTGAAGCTTTCTTT. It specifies CASSFLNRGNTEAFF.

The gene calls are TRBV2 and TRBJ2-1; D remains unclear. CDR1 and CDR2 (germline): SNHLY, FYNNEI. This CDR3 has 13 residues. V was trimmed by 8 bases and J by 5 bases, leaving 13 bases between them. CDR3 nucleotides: TGTGCCAGCCGCCTAGTCCCCAACAATGAGCAGTTCTTC. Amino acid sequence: CASRLVPNNEQFF.

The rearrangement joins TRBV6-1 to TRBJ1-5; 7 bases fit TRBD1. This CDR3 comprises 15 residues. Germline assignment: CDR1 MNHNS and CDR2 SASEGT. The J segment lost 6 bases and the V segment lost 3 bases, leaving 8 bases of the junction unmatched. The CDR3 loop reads CASSDFNRGSQPQHF. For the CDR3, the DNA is TGTGCCAGCAGTGATTTTAACAGGGGCAGTCAGCCCCAGCATTTT.

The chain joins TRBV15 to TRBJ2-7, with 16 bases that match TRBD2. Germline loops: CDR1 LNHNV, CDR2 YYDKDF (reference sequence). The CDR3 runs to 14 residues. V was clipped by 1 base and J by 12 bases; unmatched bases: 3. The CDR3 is CATSRGGTSGRVYF. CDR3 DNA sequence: TGTGCCACCAGCAGAGGAGGGACTAGCGGGAGGGTGTACTTC.

Here the CDR3 reads CATSRGQKNTEAFF. In DNA, the CDR3 is TGTGCCACCAGCAGAGGACAGAAGAACACTGAAGCTTTCTTT. This sequence joins TRBV15 and TRBJ1-1; possibly TRBD1 for D (5 bases). With 1 base removed from V and 1 base from J, the gap between germline ends came to 7 bases. The CDR3 totals 14 residues. Germline CDR1 LNHNV, CDR2 YYDKDF (reference sequence). Drawing the rest from reference TRBV15 and TRBJ1-1, the complete variable domain is DAMVIQNPRYQVTQFGKPVTLSCSQTLNHNVMYWYQQKSSQAPKLLFHYYDKDFNNEADTPDNFQSRRPNTSFCFLDIRSPGLGDTAMYLCATSRGQKNTEAFFGQGTRLTVV.

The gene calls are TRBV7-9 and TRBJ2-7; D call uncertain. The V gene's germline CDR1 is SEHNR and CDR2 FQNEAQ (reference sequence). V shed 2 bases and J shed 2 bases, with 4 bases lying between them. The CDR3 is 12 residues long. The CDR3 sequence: CASSLNTYEQYF. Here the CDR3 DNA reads TGTGCCAGCAGCTTAAACACCTACGAGCAGTACTTC.